This T cell receptor beta chain was found in a study of cytomegalovirus exposure and HLA in healthy donors. After removal of 2 bases from V and 3 bases from J, the junction contained 4 bases not matched to a gene. CDR1 and CDR2 from the germline V gene are SGHNT and YYREEE (reference sequence). The CDR3 has 15 residues. Sequencing was performed with immunoSEQ multiplex PCR; in TCRdb, only in-frame clones are kept and a portion is missing. This table has about 64,000 clones, roughly 95% appearing once. This clonotype was obtained from a young woman in good health and CMV-seropositive. This chain joins TRBV5-4 and TRBJ2-1, with 8 bases fitting TRBD2. Specimen: PBMCs. For the CDR3, the DNA is TGTGCCAGCAGCTTAACTAGCGGTGACTACAATGAGCAGTTCTTC. Translating gives CASSLTSGDYNEQFF.